Given below is one TCR beta chain in context. Its cognate antigen is unknown. Per the study methods: Junction-only immunoSEQ sequences carried no quality scores, so filtering differed. Only in-frame clones appear in the TCRdb table, and some are missing; sequencing was by immunoSEQ multiplex PCR. The D gene and trimming were derived from the DNA, and the V and J assignments and clone size from that table. The sample records about 2,200,000 clones, roughly 91% being singletons. Germline assignment: CDR1 WSHSY and CDR2 SAAADI. This CDR3 is 14 amino acids long. V was cut by 4 bases and J by 4 bases, with 11 bases left in between. The data are from a study of shared clonotypes between healthy human individuals. Looking at the study overall: The donor pool was made up of two women and three men aged 18 to 49. Study outcomes and limitations: Lower generation probabilities were found for non-shared clonotypes than for those shared by all four donors.

CD45RO negativity and positive selection for CCR7 defined naive CD8 cells, a population that excluded terminally differentiated effector memory CD45RA+ cells. Donors were Caucasian adults residing in Nashville, Tennessee, USA. The chain is built from TRBV10-2 and TRBJ2-1; D gene unclear. Sample: naive CD8+ T cells from PBMCs. The sequence was collected from a man younger than 35 in good health. Some clones in this sample may be carry-over from other donors' samples. CDR3 loop: CASSALTQYNEQFF. DNA of the CDR3: TGCGCCAGCAGTGCGCTCACCCAGTACAATGAGCAGTTCTTC.